One T cell receptor beta chain is described in this entry. No antigen is known for it. This sample was taken from a study of CD8+CD57+ T cells in acquired aplastic anemia. The overall study: Sorted CD4+ and CD8+ cell DNA averaged approximately 3.2 ug. Researchers reported that healthy donors averaged approximately 10 million reads for CD4+ cells.

Genomic DNA was employed as the template in profiling TCR beta VDJ and CDR3. MiXCR, run by TCRdb on the reads, gives a single entry per CDR3 protein. Among about 190,000 distinct CDR3 sequences listed, around 59% were seen once. Germline V CDR1 and CDR2: SGDLS, YYNGEE. V shed 3 bases, J shed 1 base, and the junction held 6 bases outside the gene matches. The CDR3 contains 16 residues. Findings and caveats of the study: Between patients and controls, around 31 CD8+ CDR3 sequences were found in common. Patients were compared with controls for CD8+ Simpson's diversity, and no significant difference emerged.

This chain connects TRBV9 to TRBJ2-3; 9 bases align to TRBD1. Input material: sorted CD4+, CD8+, or CD8+CD57+ T cells (not recorded which) from PBMCs. The TCR comes from a human donor in good health, serving as a control. This chain's CDR3 is CASSGPGQGGTDTQYF. The CDR3 DNA follows: TGTGCCAGCAGCGGACCGGGACAGGGTGGCACAGATACGCAGTATTTT.